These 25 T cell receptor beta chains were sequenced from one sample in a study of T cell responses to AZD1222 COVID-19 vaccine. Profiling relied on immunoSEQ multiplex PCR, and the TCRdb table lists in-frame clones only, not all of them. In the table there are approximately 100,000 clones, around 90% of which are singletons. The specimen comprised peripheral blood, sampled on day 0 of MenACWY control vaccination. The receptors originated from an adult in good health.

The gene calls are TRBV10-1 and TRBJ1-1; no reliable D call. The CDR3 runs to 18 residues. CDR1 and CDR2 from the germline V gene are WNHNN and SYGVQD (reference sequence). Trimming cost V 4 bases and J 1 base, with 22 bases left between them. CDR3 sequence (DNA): TGCGCCAGCAGTGCGTGCGGGCGGATGGTGGGCGCGAACACTGAAGCTTTCTTT. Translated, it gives CASSACGRMVGANTEAFF.

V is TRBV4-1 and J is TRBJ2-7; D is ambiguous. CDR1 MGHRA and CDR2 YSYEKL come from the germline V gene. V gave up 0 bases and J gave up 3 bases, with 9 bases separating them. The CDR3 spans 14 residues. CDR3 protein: CASSQDFKSYEQYF. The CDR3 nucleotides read TGCGCCAGCAGCCAAGATTTTAAGAGCTACGAGCAGTACTTC.

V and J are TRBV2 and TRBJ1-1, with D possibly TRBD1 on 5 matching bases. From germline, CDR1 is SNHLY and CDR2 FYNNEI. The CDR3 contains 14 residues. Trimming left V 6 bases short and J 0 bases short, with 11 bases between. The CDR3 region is CASREIGVNTEAFF. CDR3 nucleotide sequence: TGTGCCAGCAGAGAGATAGGGGTGAACACTGAAGCTTTCTTT.

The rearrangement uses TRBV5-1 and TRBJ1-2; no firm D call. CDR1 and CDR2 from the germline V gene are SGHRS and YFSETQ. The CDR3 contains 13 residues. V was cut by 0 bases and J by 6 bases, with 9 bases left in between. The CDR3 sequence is CASSLGGMDGYTF. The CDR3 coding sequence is TGCGCCAGCAGCTTGGGAGGAATGGATGGCTACACCTTC.

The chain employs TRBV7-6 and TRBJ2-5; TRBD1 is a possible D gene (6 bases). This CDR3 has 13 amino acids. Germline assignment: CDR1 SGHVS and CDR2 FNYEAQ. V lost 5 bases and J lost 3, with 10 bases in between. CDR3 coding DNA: TGTGCCAGCAGCCCTGGACAGAAAGAGACCCAGTACTTC. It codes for CASSPGQKETQYF.

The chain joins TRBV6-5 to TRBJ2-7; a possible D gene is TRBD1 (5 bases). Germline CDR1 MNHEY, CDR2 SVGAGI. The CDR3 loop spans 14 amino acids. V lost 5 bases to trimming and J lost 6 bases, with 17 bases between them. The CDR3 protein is CASSQNFQGSEQYF. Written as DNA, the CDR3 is TGTGCCAGCAGTCAAAATTTTCAGGGTTCCGAGCAGTACTTC.

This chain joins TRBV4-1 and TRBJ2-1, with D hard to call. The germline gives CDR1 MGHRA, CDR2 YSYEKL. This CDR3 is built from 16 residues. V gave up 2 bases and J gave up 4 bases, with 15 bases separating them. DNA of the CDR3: TGCGCCAGCAGCCAACCCCTCCTTGCGGATTACAATGAGCAGTTCTTC. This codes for CASSQPLLADYNEQFF.

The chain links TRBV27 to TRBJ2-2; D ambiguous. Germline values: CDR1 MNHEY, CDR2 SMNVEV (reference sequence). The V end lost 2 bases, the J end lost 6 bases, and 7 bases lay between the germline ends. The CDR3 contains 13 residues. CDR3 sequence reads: CASSLVRPGELFF. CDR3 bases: TGTGCCAGCAGTTTAGTTCGCCCCGGGGAGCTGTTTTTT.

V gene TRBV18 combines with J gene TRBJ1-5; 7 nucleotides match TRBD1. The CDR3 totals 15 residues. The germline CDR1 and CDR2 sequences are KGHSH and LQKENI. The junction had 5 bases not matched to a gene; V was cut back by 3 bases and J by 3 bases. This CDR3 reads CASSPGTDLNQPQHF. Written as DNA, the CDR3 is TGTGCCAGCTCACCGGGGACAGACCTCAATCAGCCCCAGCATTTT.

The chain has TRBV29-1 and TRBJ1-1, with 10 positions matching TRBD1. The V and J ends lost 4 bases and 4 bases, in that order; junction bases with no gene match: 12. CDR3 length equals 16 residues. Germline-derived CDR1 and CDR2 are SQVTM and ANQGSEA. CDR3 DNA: TGCAGCGTTGGATTTAGGGACAGGGGTTTTGGCACTGAAGCTTTCTTT. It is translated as CSVGFRDRGFGTEAFF. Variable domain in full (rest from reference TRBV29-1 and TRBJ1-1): SAVISQKPSRDICQRGTSLTIQCQVDSQVTMMFWYRQQPGQSLTLIATANQGSEATYESGFVIDKFPISRPNLTFSTLTVSNMSPEDSSIYLCSVGFRDRGFGTEAFFGQGTRLTVV.

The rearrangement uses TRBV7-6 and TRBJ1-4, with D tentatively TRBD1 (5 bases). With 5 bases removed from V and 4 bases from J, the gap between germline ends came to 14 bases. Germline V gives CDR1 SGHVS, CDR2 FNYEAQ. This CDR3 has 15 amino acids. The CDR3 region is CASSTRGRSNEKLFF. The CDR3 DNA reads TGTGCCAGCAGCACAAGGGGACGGAGTAATGAAAAACTGTTTTTT. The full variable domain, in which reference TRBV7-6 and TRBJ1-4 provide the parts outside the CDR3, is GAGVSQSPRYKVTKRGQDVALRCDPISGHVSLYWYRQALGQGPEFLTYFNYEAQQDKSGLPNDRFSAERPEGSISTLTIQRTEQRDSAMYRCASSTRGRSNEKLFFGSGTQLSVL.

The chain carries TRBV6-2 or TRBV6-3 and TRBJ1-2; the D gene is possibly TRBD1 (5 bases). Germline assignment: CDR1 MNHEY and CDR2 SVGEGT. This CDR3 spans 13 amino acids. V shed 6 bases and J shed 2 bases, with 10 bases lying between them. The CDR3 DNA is TGTGCCAGCAGCCGGGCAGGGAACTATGGCTACACCTTC. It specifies CASSRAGNYGYTF.

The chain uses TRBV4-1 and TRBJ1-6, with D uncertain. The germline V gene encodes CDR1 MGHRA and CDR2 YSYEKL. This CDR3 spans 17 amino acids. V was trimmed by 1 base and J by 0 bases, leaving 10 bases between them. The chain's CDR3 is CASSQGVSSSYNSPLHF. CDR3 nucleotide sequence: TGCGCCAGCAGCCAAGGAGTGTCAAGCTCCTATAATTCACCCCTCCACTTT.

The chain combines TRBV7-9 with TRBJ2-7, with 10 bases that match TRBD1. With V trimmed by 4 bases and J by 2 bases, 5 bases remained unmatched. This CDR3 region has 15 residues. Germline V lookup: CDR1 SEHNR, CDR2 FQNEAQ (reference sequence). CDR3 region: CASSSDRGAAYEQYF. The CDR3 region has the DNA TGTGCCAGCAGCTCGGACAGGGGGGCGGCCTACGAGCAGTACTTC.

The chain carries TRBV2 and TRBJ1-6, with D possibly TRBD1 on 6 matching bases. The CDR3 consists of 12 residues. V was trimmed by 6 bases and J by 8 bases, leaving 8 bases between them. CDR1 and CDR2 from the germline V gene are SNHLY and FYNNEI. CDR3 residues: CASRDSYSPLHF. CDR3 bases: TGTGCCAGCAGGGACAGCTATTCACCCCTCCACTTT.

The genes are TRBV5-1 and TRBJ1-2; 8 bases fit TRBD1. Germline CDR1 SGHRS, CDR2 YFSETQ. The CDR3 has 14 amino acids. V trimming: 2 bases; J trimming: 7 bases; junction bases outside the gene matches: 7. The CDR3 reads CASSLGQGGFGYTF. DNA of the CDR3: TGCGCCAGCAGCTTAGGACAGGGAGGTTTTGGCTACACCTTC.

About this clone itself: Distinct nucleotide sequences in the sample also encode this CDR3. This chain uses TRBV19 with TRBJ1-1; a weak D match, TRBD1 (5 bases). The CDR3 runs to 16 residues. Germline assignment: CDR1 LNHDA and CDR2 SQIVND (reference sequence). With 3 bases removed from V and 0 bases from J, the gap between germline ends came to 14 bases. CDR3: CASSIRTGGLNTEAFF. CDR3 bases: TGTGCCAGTAGTATTCGAACAGGAGGATTGAACACTGAAGCTTTCTTT.

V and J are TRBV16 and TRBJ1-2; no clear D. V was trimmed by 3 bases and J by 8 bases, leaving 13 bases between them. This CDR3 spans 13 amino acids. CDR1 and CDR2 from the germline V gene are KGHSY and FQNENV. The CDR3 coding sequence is TGTGCCAGCAGCCATCAGGAAACAGTCGGCTACACCTTC. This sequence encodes CASSHQETVGYTF.

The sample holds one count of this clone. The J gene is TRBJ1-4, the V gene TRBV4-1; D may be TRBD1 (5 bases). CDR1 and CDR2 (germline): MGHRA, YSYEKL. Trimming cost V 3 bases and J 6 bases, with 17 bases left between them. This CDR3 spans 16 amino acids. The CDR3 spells CASSQLRGGQYEKLFF. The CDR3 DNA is TGCGCCAGCAGCCAGCTCCGGGGCGGGCAGTATGAAAAACTGTTTTTT.

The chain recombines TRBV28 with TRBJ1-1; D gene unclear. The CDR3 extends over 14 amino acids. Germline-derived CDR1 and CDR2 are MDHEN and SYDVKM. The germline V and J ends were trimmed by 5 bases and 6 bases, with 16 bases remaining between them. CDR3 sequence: CASSLYPGDPEAFF. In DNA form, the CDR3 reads TGTGCCAGCAGTCTCTATCCAGGTGACCCTGAAGCTTTCTTT.

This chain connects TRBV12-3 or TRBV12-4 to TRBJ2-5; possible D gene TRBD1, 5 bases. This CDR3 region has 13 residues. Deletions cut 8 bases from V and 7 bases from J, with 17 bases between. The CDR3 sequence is CASRRTGIGTQYF. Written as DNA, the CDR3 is TGTGCCAGCCGGAGAACAGGAATAGGGACCCAGTACTTC.

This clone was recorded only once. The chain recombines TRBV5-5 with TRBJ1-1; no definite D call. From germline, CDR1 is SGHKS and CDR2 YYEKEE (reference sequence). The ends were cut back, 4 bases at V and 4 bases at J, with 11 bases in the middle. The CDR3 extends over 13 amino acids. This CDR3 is CASSPWEGTEAFF. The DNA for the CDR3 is TGTGCCAGCAGCCCCTGGGAGGGCACTGAAGCTTTCTTT.

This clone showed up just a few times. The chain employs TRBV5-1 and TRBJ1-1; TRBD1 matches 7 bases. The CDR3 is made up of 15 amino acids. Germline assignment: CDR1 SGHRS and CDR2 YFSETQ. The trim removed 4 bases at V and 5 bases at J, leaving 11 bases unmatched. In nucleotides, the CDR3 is TGCGCCAGCAGCGCGGACAGGCCAGGGTTGACTGAAGCTTTCTTT. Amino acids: CASSADRPGLTEAFF.

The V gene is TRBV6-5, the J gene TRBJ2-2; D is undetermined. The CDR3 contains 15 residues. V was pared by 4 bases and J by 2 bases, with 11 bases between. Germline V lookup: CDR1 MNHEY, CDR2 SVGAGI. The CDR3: CASSSPEINTGELFF. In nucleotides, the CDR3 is TGTGCCAGCAGTTCTCCAGAAATCAACACCGGGGAGCTGTTTTTT.

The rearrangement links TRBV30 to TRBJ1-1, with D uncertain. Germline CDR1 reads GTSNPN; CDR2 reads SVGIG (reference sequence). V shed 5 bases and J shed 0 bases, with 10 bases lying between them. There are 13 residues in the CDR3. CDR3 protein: CAWDGRMNTEAFF. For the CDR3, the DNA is TGTGCCTGGGATGGACGGATGAACACTGAAGCTTTCTTT.